This T cell receptor (beta chain) appears in the sequencing data of a study of T cell repertoires in ileal Crohn's disease. Study context: Median disease duration was 7.9 years; about 37% smoked at surgery.

V was shortened by 1 base and J by 1 base, with 8 bases between the two germline ends. Germline V lookup: CDR1 MNHEY, CDR2 SMNVEV (reference sequence). The CDR3 contains 15 residues. Concerning this clone: Its antigen remains unidentified.

Profiling relied on immunoSEQ multiplex PCR, and the TCRdb table lists in-frame clones only, not all of them. The sample carries fewer than 20,000 clones, 50% to 75% recorded once. Overall study findings and caveats: Clonality above 26.8% at surgery always came with endoscopic recurrence.

This receptor was taken from an adult with Crohn's disease. The sequenced sample was ileal tissue. The gene calls are TRBV27 and TRBJ1-5; weak D call: TRBD1 (6 bases). CDR3 region: CASSLLGQSNQPQHF. The DNA for the CDR3 is TGTGCCAGCAGTTTATTAGGACAGAGCAATCAGCCCCAGCATTTT.